Below are 24 T cell receptor beta chains sequenced from a single sample in a study of blood T cell repertoires in COVID-19. Only in-frame clones appear in the TCRdb table, and some are missing; sequencing was by immunoSEQ multiplex PCR. The sample consists of 98,000 or so clones, about 90% of them appearing once. Sequenced: peripheral blood. The receptor source for this set is a man over 45 with acute or convalescent COVID-19.

The chain couples TRBV5-5 to TRBJ2-1, with 9 bases fitting TRBD2. Germline V gene sequence: CDR1 SGHKS, CDR2 YYEKEE (reference sequence). This CDR3 has 17 amino acids. V shed 4 bases and J 8 bases; nucleotides not matched to a gene: 16. CDR3 loop: CASSQFKGLAVHDEQFF. CDR3 nucleotides: TGTGCCAGCAGCCAATTCAAGGGACTAGCAGTCCACGATGAGCAGTTCTTC.

V usage is TRBV19 and J usage is TRBJ1-1; D is possibly TRBD1 (6 bases). V was trimmed by 0 bases and J by 0 bases, leaving 20 bases between them. Germline assignment: CDR1 LNHDA and CDR2 SQIVND (reference sequence). There are 19 residues in the CDR3. The CDR3 reads CASSIDVRPQGILNTEAFF. DNA of the CDR3: TGTGCCAGTAGTATAGACGTTCGACCGCAGGGGATCTTGAACACTGAAGCTTTCTTT.

The sample holds one count of this clone. The chain couples TRBV13 to TRBJ1-3; a weak D match, TRBD1 (6 bases). From germline, CDR1 is PRHDT and CDR2 FYEKMQ (reference sequence). CDR3 length: 15 amino acids. V was trimmed by 6 bases and J by 0 bases, leaving 12 bases between them. The CDR3 sequence: CASRFHRDSGNTIYF. As DNA, the CDR3 is TGTGCCAGCAGGTTCCACAGGGACTCTGGAAACACCATATATTTT.

This clone was recorded once. Written as DNA, the CDR3 is TGTGCCAGCAGTACCGGTGGGGGGGTTAGGAACATTCAGTACTTC. Translating gives CASSTGGGVRNIQYF. The genes are TRBV28 and TRBJ2-4; TRBD2 matches at 7 bases. Germline V gene sequence: CDR1 MDHEN, CDR2 SYDVKM. V lost 5 bases to trimming and J lost 7 bases; unmatched junction nucleotides: 11. The CDR3 consists of 15 residues.

The chain uses TRBV30 and TRBJ1-1; no definite D call. Per the germline V gene, CDR1 is GTSNPN and CDR2 is SVGIG (reference sequence). CDR3 size: 12 residues. V lost 4 bases and J 4 bases, leaving 10 bases between the germline ends. The CDR3 region is CAWNVGRTEAFF. The CDR3 bases are TGTGCCTGGAACGTGGGCCGCACTGAAGCTTTCTTT.

The sample holds a few counts of this clone. V usage is TRBV5-1 and J usage is TRBJ2-2; tentative D call: TRBD2 (6 bases). From germline, CDR1 is SGHRS and CDR2 YFSETQ. Trimming shortened V by 0 bases and J by 1 base, and 10 bases separated the two germline ends. The CDR3 runs to 16 residues. CDR3 in DNA: TGCGCCAGCAGCTTGGATGGGGGGATGAACACCGGGGAGCTGTTTTTT. It codes for CASSLDGGMNTGELFF.

J is TRBJ2-1 and V is TRBV2; TRBD2 matches 11 bases. CDR3 length: 15 residues. Germline assignment: CDR1 SNHLY and CDR2 FYNNEI. Trimming cost V 6 bases and J 3 bases; bases outside gene matches: 4. CDR3 loop: CASRKGLADYNEQFF. CDR3 sequence (DNA): TGTGCCAGCAGAAAGGGACTAGCGGACTACAATGAGCAGTTCTTC.

The chain has TRBV7-7 and TRBJ2-1; 8 bases are a match to TRBD2. The CDR3 is 13 amino acids. Unmatched junction bases numbered 9, after V lost 8 bases and J lost 9 bases. Germline lookup yields CDR1 SSHAT and CDR2 FNYEAQ (reference sequence). The CDR3 region has the DNA TGTGCCAGCGCGACGGGGACTAGGGGTGAGCAGTTCTTC. Residues: CASATGTRGEQFF.

This chain connects TRBV14 to TRBJ2-3; TRBD2 aligns across 12 bases. Germline CDR1 is SGHDN and CDR2 is FVKESK. The CDR3 is made up of 15 amino acids. With V trimmed by 4 bases and J by 4 bases, 3 bases remained unmatched. CDR3 nucleotide sequence: TGTGCCAGCAGCCTGACTAGCGGGAGCCCAGATACGCAGTATTTT. Translation gives CASSLTSGSPDTQYF.

The chain employs TRBV25-1 and TRBJ1-2; D may be TRBD1 (5 bases). Germline values: CDR1 MGHDK, CDR2 SYGVNS. The CDR3 totals 14 residues. The V end was cut by 3 bases, the J end by 3 bases, with 11 bases between. CDR3 coding DNA: TGTGCCAGCAGTGAGTCGGGGGACTACTATGGCTACACCTTC. Encoded protein: CASSESGDYYGYTF.

The chain is built from TRBV10-3 and TRBJ1-5, with a weak D call TRBD1 (5 bases). The CDR3 is 15 residues long. Trimming stripped 3 bases from V and 0 bases from J, with 9 bases between. Per germline, CDR1 ENHRY and CDR2 SYGVKD. The chain's CDR3 is CAISDRGNSNQPQHF. The CDR3 DNA follows: TGTGCCATCAGTGACCGGGGGAATAGCAATCAGCCCCAGCATTTT.

The V call is TRBV15, the J call TRBJ1-3, with D unresolved. The germline V gene encodes CDR1 LNHNV and CDR2 YYDKDF (reference sequence). The CDR3 consists of 14 residues. DNA of the CDR3: TGTGGATGTCGCTCAGGATCCTCTGGAAACACCATATATTTT. Protein sequence: CGCRSGSSGNTIYF.

This chain uses TRBV19 with TRBJ2-4, with 9 bases that match TRBD1. The CDR3 extends over 17 amino acids. The V segment lost 6 bases and the J segment 1 base; nucleotides outside the gene matches: 10. Germline V lookup: CDR1 LNHDA, CDR2 SQIVND (reference sequence). CDR3 region: CASSGTGITGAKNIQYF. CDR3 DNA sequence: TGTGCCAGTAGCGGGACAGGGATAACTGGGGCCAAAAACATTCAGTACTTC.

DNA of the CDR3: TGTGCCAGCAGGGGCACCGGGACAGGGACACACAATGAGCAGTTCTTC. Translated: CASRGTGTGTHNEQFF. The chain carries TRBV5-4 and TRBJ2-1, with 9 nucleotides matching TRBD1. V lost 5 bases and J lost 5; bases outside the gene matches: 11. Per germline, CDR1 SGHNT and CDR2 YYREEE (reference sequence). The CDR3 totals 16 residues.

The chain is built from TRBV6-1 and TRBJ2-2; TRBD2 matches 9 bases. The CDR3 loop spans 18 amino acids. In germline, CDR1 is MNHNS, CDR2 SASEGT. The V and J ends lost 2 bases and 0 bases, in that order; junction bases with no gene match: 7. The CDR3 loop reads CASSELSLAGSNTGELFF. As DNA, the CDR3 is TGTGCCAGCAGTGAATTAAGTCTAGCGGGGTCGAACACCGGGGAGCTGTTTTTT.

The J gene is TRBJ2-2, the V gene TRBV5-6; 9 bases map to TRBD2. V was clipped by 4 bases and J by 3 bases; unmatched bases: 7. Germline CDR1 reads SGHDT; CDR2 reads YYEEEE. This CDR3 comprises 16 residues. The CDR3 DNA is TGTGCCAGCAGCCCGCAAGCGGGAGGATACACCGGGGAGCTGTTTTTT. Translating gives CASSPQAGGYTGELFF.

The V and J genes are TRBV30 and TRBJ2-7; a weak D match, TRBD1 (6 bases). Looked up from germline, CDR1 is GTSNPN and CDR2 is SVGIG (reference sequence). Trimming cost V 4 bases and J 5 bases, with 18 bases left between them. This CDR3 is 14 amino acids long. The CDR3 here is CAWTVQGTHHEQYF. CDR3 DNA sequence: TGTGCCTGGACCGTCCAGGGGACCCACCACGAGCAGTACTTC.

The CDR3 loop reads CASGNRGRGEQYF. CDR3 bases: TGTGCCAGCGGGAACAGGGGGCGAGGCGAGCAGTACTTC. The chain combines TRBV28 with TRBJ2-7, with 9 bases identical to TRBD1. The CDR3 length is 13 residues. J was trimmed by 6 bases and V by 8 bases; bases with no gene match: 8. Germline lookup yields CDR1 MDHEN and CDR2 SYDVKM.

The chain employs TRBV27 and TRBJ2-2, with TRBD2 identical over 13 bases. V trimming: 2 bases; J trimming: 2 bases; junction bases outside the gene matches: 5. Germline CDR1 and CDR2: MNHEY and SMNVEV (reference sequence). The CDR3 totals 18 residues. CDR3 in DNA: TGTGCCAGCAGTTTACTACTAGCGGGAGGGGGAAACACCGGGGAGCTGTTTTTT. Encoded protein: CASSLLLAGGGNTGELFF.

The chain combines TRBV18 with TRBJ2-7; D call uncertain. Germline values: CDR1 KGHSH, CDR2 LQKENI. The CDR3 is made up of 14 amino acids. V gave up 1 base and J gave up 6 bases, with 13 bases separating them. CDR3 sequence: CASSPLIQNVEQYF. CDR3 coding DNA: TGTGCCAGCTCACCACTTATCCAGAACGTCGAGCAGTACTTC. Drawing the rest from reference TRBV18 and TRBJ2-7, the complete variable domain is NAGVMQNPRHLVRRRGQEARLRCSPMKGHSHVYWYRQLPEEGLKFMVYLQKENIIDESGMPKERFSAEFPKEGPSILRIQQVVRGDSAAYFCASSPLIQNVEQYFGPGTRLTVT.

V and J are TRBV3-1 (or the pseudogene TRBV3-2) and TRBJ2-4, with 9 bases matching TRBD1. V lost 4 bases, J lost 3 bases, and 7 bases stayed unmatched. Germline V gene lookup returns CDR1 LGHDT and CDR2 YNNKEL (reference sequence). CDR3 length: 16 amino acids. Written as DNA, the CDR3 is TGTGCCAGCAGCCCCAGGACAGGGGATGGCAAAAACATTCAGTACTTC. Protein sequence: CASSPRTGDGKNIQYF.

The chain uses TRBV2 and TRBJ2-7, with no clear D. This CDR3 has 11 residues. Germline-derived CDR1 and CDR2 are SNHLY and FYNNEI. V was trimmed by 3 bases and J by 7 bases, leaving 7 bases between them. The DNA of the CDR3 is TGTGCCAGCAGTGACGTGCGAGAGCAGTACTTC. As protein: CASSDVREQYF.

This chain links TRBV24-1 with TRBJ2-2, with D tentatively TRBD2 (6 bases). This CDR3 contains 13 residues. The V gene lost 4 bases and the J gene lost 8 bases, with 10 bases spanning the gap. Per germline, CDR1 KGHDR and CDR2 SFDVKD. The CDR3 DNA reads as TGTGCCACCAGTGACCTGACTAGAGGGGAGCTGTTTTTT. Amino acids: CATSDLTRGELFF.

The chain is built from TRBV19 and TRBJ2-6; 8 bases line up with TRBD1. V lost 3 bases, J lost 4 bases, and 20 bases stayed unmatched. Germline loops: CDR1 LNHDA, CDR2 SQIVND (reference sequence). This CDR3 contains 21 residues. The chain's CDR3 is CASSMNRGKPLRVSGANVLTF. The CDR3 DNA follows: TGTGCCAGTAGTATGAACAGGGGGAAACCGTTACGCGTTTCGGGGGCCAACGTCCTGACTTTC.